This passage covers 16 T cell receptor beta chains from one sample sequenced in a study of shared clonotypes between healthy human individuals. TCRdb's table, derived via immunoSEQ multiplex PCR, lists solely in-frame clones and lacks some. The sample carries 800,000 to 950,000 clones, roughly 96% recorded once. Naivety among CD8 cells was defined by CD45RO negativity and positive CCR7 selection, thereby excluding terminally differentiated effector memory CD45RA+ cells. Sequencing was carried out using naive CD8+ T cells sorted from blood. The receptors stem from a man aged 30-40 years in good health.

This clone has more than one count but fewer than ten. V usage is TRBV27 and J usage is TRBJ1-2; 7 bases align to TRBD1. The trim removed 6 bases at V and 8 bases at J, leaving 3 bases unmatched. CDR3 length: 11 amino acids. The germline gives CDR1 MNHEY, CDR2 SMNVEV (reference sequence). The DNA of the CDR3 is TGTGCCAGCAGCCAGGGGGGCGGCTACACCTTC. Amino acid sequence: CASSQGGGYTF.

This chain joins TRBV7-2 and TRBJ1-2; TRBD1 might be the D (5 bases). The germline V and J ends were trimmed by 3 bases and 5 bases, with 13 bases remaining between them. Germline V lookup: CDR1 SGHTA, CDR2 FQGNSA. The CDR3 sequence is 14 residues long. CDR3 bases: TGTGCCAGCAGCTTCGAGACAGTTATTTATGGCTACACCTTC. It yields the protein CASSFETVIYGYTF.

The chain recombines TRBV27 with TRBJ2-2; 8 positions match TRBD2. Germline V CDR1 and CDR2: MNHEY, SMNVEV (reference sequence). The CDR3 runs 15 residues. V was pared by 7 bases and J by 4 bases, with 8 bases of the junction left unmatched. The CDR3 DNA is TGTGCCAGCACCTATAGCGGGACCGTCACCGGGGAGCTGTTTTTT. Amino acid sequence: CASTYSGTVTGELFF.

The V gene is TRBV7-9, the J gene TRBJ2-1, with TRBD1 matching over 7 bases. The trim removed 5 bases at V and 0 bases at J, leaving 7 bases unmatched. CDR3 length: 16 residues. The germline V gene encodes CDR1 SEHNR and CDR2 FQNEAQ (reference sequence). In DNA, the CDR3 is TGTGCCAGCAGCCCCGCGGACAGGAGCTCCTACAATGAGCAGTTCTTC. Protein: CASSPADRSSYNEQFF.

A single count supports this clone. The rearrangement joins TRBV6-5 to TRBJ2-2; D is undetermined. With 0 bases removed from V and 4 bases from J, the gap between germline ends came to 9 bases. Germline V gene sequence: CDR1 MNHEY, CDR2 SVGAGI. The CDR3 totals 15 residues. CDR3 nucleotide sequence: TGTGCCAGCAGTTACTCGCCCCAAACCACCGGGGAGCTGTTTTTT. It codes for CASSYSPQTTGELFF.

The chain joins TRBV5-4 to TRBJ2-1; perhaps TRBD2 as D (6 bases). V gave up 4 bases and J gave up 5 bases, with 10 bases separating them. The germline gives CDR1 SGHNT, CDR2 YYREEE (reference sequence). The CDR3 has 13 residues. The CDR3 is CASSRRLDNEQFF. CDR3 coding DNA: TGTGCCAGCAGCCGACGACTAGACAATGAGCAGTTCTTC.

The CDR3 protein is CASSQVETFYEQYF. The CDR3 nucleotides are TGCGCCAGCAGCCAAGTAGAGACTTTCTACGAGCAGTACTTC. The gene calls are TRBV4-1 and TRBJ2-7; no clear D gene. This CDR3 comprises 14 residues. Germline V CDR1 and CDR2: MGHRA, YSYEKL. The V and J ends lost 1 base and 3 bases respectively, with 10 bases between them.

The chain combines TRBV7-8 with TRBJ1-3; D might be TRBD1 (6 bases). CDR3 length: 15 amino acids. Germline CDR1 is SGHVS and CDR2 is FQNEAQ. V was shortened by 3 bases and J by 4 bases, with 13 bases between the two germline ends. The CDR3 is CASSLSTGAGNTIYF. The DNA for the CDR3 is TGTGCCAGCAGCTTGAGTACGGGGGCGGGAAACACCATATATTTT.

The rearrangement links TRBV13 to TRBJ2-1; no firm D call. Between the trimmed V and J ends, which lost 2 bases and 7 bases, there was a span of 6 bases. The CDR3 runs 12 residues. Per the germline V gene, CDR1 is PRHDT and CDR2 is FYEKMQ (reference sequence). DNA for the CDR3: TGTGCCAGCAGCTTAACCCGGAATGAGCAGTTCTTC. Protein sequence: CASSLTRNEQFF.

The chain recombines TRBV29-1 with TRBJ2-1; 8 nucleotides agree with TRBD2. Per the germline V gene, CDR1 is SQVTM and CDR2 is ANQGSEA. Losses at the gene ends were 5 bases for V and 4 bases for J; bases not matched to a gene: 4. The CDR3 spans 13 residues. The CDR3 loop reads CSVCPSGYNEQFF. Here the CDR3 DNA reads TGCAGCGTTTGCCCTAGCGGGTACAATGAGCAGTTCTTC.

The rearrangement uses TRBV28 and TRBJ1-2; TRBD1 matches 9 bases. The germline V gene encodes CDR1 MDHEN and CDR2 SYDVKM. This CDR3 region has 15 residues. The junction had 8 bases not matched to a gene; V was cut back by 5 bases and J by 4 bases. The CDR3 DNA follows: TGTGCCAGCAGTCCCGGACAGGGGATCCTCTATGGCTACACCTTC. It codes for CASSPGQGILYGYTF.

Turning to this clone: The sample has other DNA sequences that encode this CDR3 too. The rearrangement links TRBV7-6 to TRBJ2-3; no firm D call. This CDR3 region has 13 residues. V gave up 5 bases and J gave up 0 bases, with 6 bases separating them. Germline V gives CDR1 SGHVS, CDR2 FNYEAQ. The CDR3 region is CASSLASTDTQYF. The CDR3 region has the DNA TGTGCCAGCAGCCTGGCTAGCACAGATACGCAGTATTTT.

DNA of the CDR3: TGTGCCAGCAGCTTCTCAGGAAACTATGGCTACACCTTC. Protein: CASSFSGNYGYTF. The J gene is TRBJ1-2, the V gene TRBV5-4; D remains unclear. V gave up 2 bases and J gave up 2 bases, with 7 bases separating them. The CDR3 sequence is 13 residues long. The germline V gene has CDR1 SGHNT and CDR2 YYREEE (reference sequence). Using reference TRBV5-4 and TRBJ1-2 for the parts outside the CDR3, the full variable domain is ETGVTQSPTHLIKTRGQQVTLRCSSQSGHNTVSWYQQALGQGPQFIFQYYREEENGRGNFPPRFSGLQFPNYSSELNVNALELDDSALYLCASSFSGNYGYTFGSGTRLTVV.

The chain is built from TRBV9 and TRBJ2-7; TRBD1 agrees at 7 bases. This CDR3 region has 14 residues. V trimming: 4 bases; J trimming: 0 bases; junction bases outside the gene matches: 4. Germline V gene sequence: CDR1 SGDLS, CDR2 YYNGEE. CDR3 coding DNA: TGTGCCAGCAGCCCCGACAGGGTCTCCTACGAGCAGTACTTC. Translated, it gives CASSPDRVSYEQYF.

This chain links TRBV14 with TRBJ2-7; 12 bases align to TRBD1. Looked up from germline, CDR1 is SGHDN and CDR2 is FVKESK. The J segment lost 3 bases and the V segment lost 4 bases, leaving 7 bases of the junction unmatched. CDR3 length equals 16 residues. CDR3 nucleotide sequence: TGTGCCAGCAGCCTCTCCGGGACAGGGGGCTTCTACGAGCAGTACTTC. Residues: CASSLSGTGGFYEQYF.

This clone was detected only once. The chain employs TRBV4-1 and TRBJ2-4, with D unclear. The CDR3 length is 16 residues. Germline CDR1 reads MGHRA; CDR2 reads YSYEKL. V lost 0 bases and J 3 bases, leaving 12 bases between the germline ends. The CDR3 region has the DNA TGCGCCAGCAGCCAAGATGGGTTTGAAGGCAAAAACATTCAGTACTTC. Translation gives CASSQDGFEGKNIQYF.